These 16 T cell receptor beta chains were all obtained from the same sample, sequenced in a study of T-cell memory formation after mild COVID-19. TCRdb used MiXCR to reprocess the 5' RACE reads, holding one entry per CDR3 protein. The table lists some 100,000 distinct CDR3 sequences, approximately 10% of them singletons. Specimen: PBMCs or a T cell subset sorted from them (not recorded which). These receptors originate from a man aged 18 to 30 who had mild COVID-19 (a few samples of this study predate the infection). Cell type and time point are not known.

This clonotype was picked up a small number of times. The rearrangement joins TRBV10-3 to TRBJ2-5, with 7 bases that match TRBD1. There are 13 residues in the CDR3. The germline gives CDR1 ENHRY, CDR2 SYGVKD. Trimming cost V 8 bases and J 3 bases; bases outside gene matches: 6. The CDR3 sequence: CAIGTVLKETQYF. The CDR3, as DNA: TGTGCCATCGGGACAGTACTTAAAGAGACCCAGTACTTC.

This chain uses TRBV7-6 with TRBJ1-2, with D unclear. The CDR3 spans 15 residues. V lost 1 base and J 5 bases, leaving 14 bases between the germline ends. From germline, CDR1 is SGHVS and CDR2 FNYEAQ. The CDR3 region is CASSLGAHPRYGYTF. The CDR3 bases are TGTGCCAGCAGCTTAGGGGCACACCCAAGATATGGCTACACCTTC.

V gene TRBV12-3 or TRBV12-4 combines with J gene TRBJ2-3; D is unclear. This CDR3 spans 15 amino acids. Trimming took off 1 base at V and 0 bases at J, with 8 bases between the two ends. The CDR3 nucleotides are TGTGCCAGCAGTTTAGGGGAACTTAGCACAGATACGCAGTATTTT. Translated, it gives CASSLGELSTDTQYF.

V usage is TRBV7-6 and J usage is TRBJ1-5; D is undetermined. The germline V and J ends were trimmed by 1 base and 2 bases, with 9 bases remaining between them. The CDR3 is made up of 15 amino acids. The V gene's germline CDR1 is SGHVS and CDR2 FNYEAQ. The CDR3 DNA reads as TGTGCCAGCAGCTTAGGGAGTTTGGGCAATCAGCCCCAGCATTTT. Protein: CASSLGSLGNQPQHF.

V and J are TRBV6-5 and TRBJ2-3, with D possibly matching TRBD2 (5 bases). Germline loops: CDR1 MNHEY, CDR2 SVGAGI. The CDR3 extends over 18 amino acids. V gave up 0 bases and J gave up 4 bases, with 20 bases separating them. The CDR3 DNA follows: TGTGCCAGCAGTTACTCGCGAGCGGCGATTGAGGTATCAGATACGCAGTATTTT. Amino acid sequence: CASSYSRAAIEVSDTQYF.

Only a few counts were recorded for this clonotype. This chain links TRBV27 with TRBJ2-7; D assignment may be TRBD1 or TRBD2 (5 bases each). This CDR3 has 13 residues. CDR1 is MNHEY, CDR2 SMNVEV, per germline (reference sequence). Trimming removed 4 bases at V and 4 bases at J, with 11 bases between. CDR3 DNA sequence: TGTGCCAGCAGTTGGGGGAAGGGATACGAGCAGTACGTC. Translated, it gives CASSWGKGYEQYV.

This clonotype was counted between two and nine times. V is TRBV6-2 or TRBV6-3 and J is TRBJ1-5; a possible D gene is TRBD1 (6 bases). V shed 7 bases and J shed 9 bases, with 19 bases lying between them. The CDR3 is made up of 14 amino acids. Per the germline V gene, CDR1 is MNHEY and CDR2 is SVGEGT. The CDR3 DNA reads as TGTGCCAGCAATCTCGAGGGGGGCACGGGGCCCCAGCATTTT. The encoded protein is CASNLEGGTGPQHF.

V usage is TRBV7-2 and J usage is TRBJ2-2; 7 bases line up with TRBD1. This CDR3 spans 18 amino acids. The ends lost 1 base at V and 2 bases at J; junction bases unmatched: 10. Germline CDR1 is SGHTA and CDR2 is FQGNSA. The CDR3 is CASSLVVSGTVNTGELFF. CDR3 nucleotide sequence: TGTGCCAGCAGCTTAGTGGTCTCGGGGACAGTTAACACCGGGGAGCTGTTTTTT.

The V and J genes are TRBV6-1 and TRBJ2-7; D is ambiguous. V shed 7 bases and J shed 2 bases, with 9 bases lying between them. The CDR3 is 12 residues long. In germline, CDR1 is MNHNS, CDR2 SASEGT. This CDR3 reads CASTWVPYEQYF. The CDR3 DNA is TGTGCCAGCACGTGGGTTCCCTACGAGCAGTACTTC.

The chain is built from TRBV11-2 and TRBJ2-5, with 7 bases aligning to TRBD1. The junction had 3 bases not matched to a gene; V was cut back by 5 bases and J by 3 bases. This CDR3 is built from 13 residues. Germline assignment: CDR1 SGHAT and CDR2 FQNNGV. DNA for the CDR3: TGTGCCAGCAGCCCAGGGGGAGAAGAGACCCAGTACTTC. Translating it yields CASSPGGEETQYF.

This clonotype has a handful of counts. This sequence joins TRBV5-5 and TRBJ1-2; the D gene is possibly TRBD1 (5 bases). V lost 4 bases and J 7 bases, leaving 14 bases between the germline ends. CDR1 and CDR2 (germline): SGHKS, YYEKEE (reference sequence). This CDR3 is built from 13 residues. The CDR3 loop is CASSTAGLSGYTF. The CDR3 nucleotides are TGTGCCAGCAGCACAGCGGGACTTTCTGGCTACACCTTC.

A few counts support this clonotype. One end of the junction varies from germline; a read error may be responsible. The chain uses TRBV7-7 and TRBJ2-1; tentatively, D is TRBD2 (5 bases). Per the germline V gene, CDR1 is SSHAT and CDR2 is FNYEAQ (reference sequence). This CDR3 has 13 residues. The CDR3 region has the DNA TGTGCTAGCAGCTTTAGCCTAGCTCATGAGCAGTTCTTC. Translating gives CASSFSLAHEQFF. Drawing the rest from reference TRBV7-7 and TRBJ2-1, the complete variable domain is GAGVSQSPRYKVTKRGQDVTLRCDPISSHATLYWYQQALGQGPEFLTYFNYEAQPDKSGLPSDRFSAERPEGSISTLTIQRTEQRDSAMYRCASSFSLAHEQFFGPGTRLTVL.

J is TRBJ2-1 and V is TRBV12-3 or TRBV12-4; TRBD2 matches at 7 bases. The CDR3 loop spans 16 amino acids. The V gene end was trimmed by 0 bases and the J gene end by 4 bases; junction bases not matched to a gene: 6. CDR3 protein: CASSLAPRGVYNEQFF. In DNA form, the CDR3 reads TGTGCCAGCAGTTTAGCGCCACGGGGGGTTTACAATGAGCAGTTCTTC.

This clonotype was counted many times. CDR3 sequence (DNA): TGTGCCAGCAGTTACTCGGGGGGTTCTGGGGCCAACGTCCTGACTTTC. Its translation: CASSYSGGSGANVLTF. The chain is built from TRBV6-5 and TRBJ2-6, with D possibly being TRBD2 (6 bases). This CDR3 spans 16 amino acids. Germline CDR1 reads MNHEY; CDR2 reads SVGAGI. Trimming left V 0 bases short and J 1 base short, with 7 bases between.

This rearrangement joins TRBV29-1 to TRBJ1-1; D gene ambiguous. Trimming took 5 bases from V and 5 from J, leaving 6 bases between them. Germline CDR1 is SQVTM and CDR2 is ANQGSEA. The CDR3 extends over 10 amino acids. CDR3: CSVWRTEAFF. The CDR3 nucleotides read TGCAGCGTTTGGAGGACTGAAGCTTTCTTT.

This clonotype appeared a few times. The rearrangement links TRBV29-1 to TRBJ1-2; D remains ambiguous. This CDR3 contains 12 residues. Per germline, CDR1 SQVTM and CDR2 ANQGSEA. Trimming pared 6 bases from V and 4 bases from J, leaving 12 bases between. CDR3 DNA: TGCAGCGTCGATGTATGGGGCTATGGCTACACCTTC. Amino acids: CSVDVWGYGYTF.